The 30 T cell receptor beta chains presented below share a single source sample, sequenced in a study of T cells in Graves' hyperthyroidism and ophthalmopathy. Template material for amplifying TCR beta CDR3 regions consisted of RNA transcripts. The primer set for the first-round RT-PCR of the TCR CDR3 was HTBI. A single record per CDR3 protein comes from TCRdb applying MiXCR to the multiplex PCR reads. The profile shows 250,000 or so distinct CDR3 sequences, 13% to 15% of them singletons. The sample consisted of blood. These receptors originate from a woman in her 50s with Graves' hyperthyroidism that later progressed to Graves' ophthalmopathy.

At least ten counts were recorded for this clonotype. The chain's CDR3 is CASLLGEVRETQYF. CDR3 nucleotide sequence: TGTGCCAGTCTGCTTGGGGAAGTGAGGGAGACCCAGTACTTC. The V and J genes are TRBV6-1 and TRBJ2-5; D gene uncertain. Per the germline V gene, CDR1 is MNHNS and CDR2 is SASEGT. The CDR3 loop spans 14 amino acids. The germline V and J ends were trimmed by 9 bases and 5 bases, with 19 bases remaining between them.

This clonotype occurred many times. The J gene is TRBJ2-1, the V gene TRBV28; 16 bases align to TRBD2. The CDR3 consists of 16 residues. V shed 3 bases, J shed 15 bases, and the junction held 11 bases outside the gene matches. CDR1 is MDHEN, CDR2 SYDVKM, per germline. Here the CDR3 DNA reads TGTGCCAGCAGTTTCTTGTTTGGGACTAGCGGGAGGGTGCCGTTCTTC. Translation: CASSFLFGTSGRVPFF.

Ten or more counts support this clonotype. V usage is TRBV6-5 and J usage is TRBJ2-6; possibly TRBD2 for D (5 bases). Germline V gene lookup returns CDR1 MNHEY and CDR2 SVGAGI. The V and J ends lost 2 bases and 4 bases respectively, with 18 bases between them. The CDR3 runs 18 residues. The DNA of the CDR3 is TGTGCCAGCAGTTACGGATCGAGGGCCTTCGCAGGGGCCAACGTCCTGACTTTC. This codes for CASSYGSRAFAGANVLTF.

At least ten counts were recorded for this clonotype. The J gene is TRBJ2-1, the V gene TRBV24-1; no firm D call. Per the germline V gene, CDR1 is KGHDR and CDR2 is SFDVKD. The CDR3 sequence is 11 residues long. V lost 5 bases to trimming and J lost 3 bases, with 1 base between them. CDR3 sequence (DNA): TGTGCCACCAGTGGCTACAATGAGCAGTTCTTC. Amino acid sequence: CATSGYNEQFF.

This clonotype was seen a handful of times. This chain uses TRBV29-1 with TRBJ1-5; weak D call: TRBD1 (6 bases). The CDR3 loop spans 14 amino acids. Trimming took 7 bases from V and 0 from J, leaving 13 bases between them. CDR1 and CDR2 (germline): SQVTM, ANQGSEA. As DNA, the CDR3 is TGCAGCGCCCTGGACAGTTATAGCAATCAGCCCCAGCATTTT. The encoded protein is CSALDSYSNQPQHF.

The rearrangement joins TRBV19 to TRBJ1-1; D is ambiguous. CDR3 length: 16 amino acids. Germline values: CDR1 LNHDA, CDR2 SQIVND (reference sequence). The ends were cut back, 4 bases at V and 1 base at J, with 16 bases in the middle. Here the CDR3 DNA reads TGTGCCAGTAGTACTCCACTTAGACGGGGGAACACTGAAGCTTTCTTT. Amino acid sequence: CASSTPLRRGNTEAFF.

The sample holds a few counts of this clonotype. The chain links TRBV5-4 to TRBJ2-1, with D unclear. The CDR3 loop spans 16 amino acids. V shed 2 bases and J shed 5 bases, with 17 bases lying between them. CDR1 is SGHNT, CDR2 YYREEE, per germline (reference sequence). CDR3 in DNA: TGTGCCAGCAGCTTTCCCTCACCCGGTGACAACAATGAGCAGTTCTTC. Its protein product is CASSFPSPGDNNEQFF.

This clonotype showed up many times. This chain links TRBV28 with TRBJ1-1; unclear D gene. The V gene lost 2 bases and the J gene lost 13 bases, with 17 bases spanning the gap. The CDR3 extends over 13 amino acids. CDR1 MDHEN and CDR2 SYDVKM come from the germline V gene. This CDR3 reads CASSLPTNLRGFF. The CDR3 DNA sequence: TGTGCCAGCAGTTTACCGACAAACCTAAGAGGTTTCTTT.

This chain uses TRBV9 with TRBJ2-1; D may be TRBD1 or TRBD2 (6 bases each). Germline CDR1 reads SGDLS; CDR2 reads YYNGEE. The CDR3 is 16 residues long. With 0 bases removed from V and 9 bases from J, the gap between germline ends came to 19 bases. The CDR3 DNA reads as TGTGCCAGCAGCGTAGAAGGAGGGGGGTCACACGTTGAGCAGTTCTTC. Translation: CASSVEGGGSHVEQFF.

The table lists this clonotype with many counts. This CDR3 is CASSDPGETQYF. CDR3 nucleotides: TGTGCCAGCAGTGACCCCGGAGAGACCCAGTACTTC. The chain recombines TRBV6-1 with TRBJ2-5; D remains unclear. CDR3 length equals 12 residues. Trimming removed 3 bases from V and 4 bases from J, with 6 bases in between. Germline V gives CDR1 MNHNS, CDR2 SASEGT.

This clonotype was seen a handful of times. DNA of the CDR3: TGTGCCAGCAGCCCCGGCGGAGCGCCGAACACCGGGGAGCTGTTTTTT. It specifies CASSPGGAPNTGELFF. The V gene is TRBV7-9, the J gene TRBJ2-2, with unresolved D. The germline CDR1 and CDR2 sequences are SEHNR and FQNEAQ (reference sequence). Trimming removed 5 bases from V and 0 bases from J, with 13 bases in between. The CDR3 totals 16 residues.

The sample holds many counts of this clonotype. This chain uses TRBV3-1 with TRBJ2-5, with D unclear. The CDR3 has 14 residues. The V gene lost 0 bases and the J gene lost 1 base, with 6 bases spanning the gap. From germline, CDR1 is LGHDT and CDR2 YNNKEL (reference sequence). The CDR3 reads CASSQDTIQETQYF. The CDR3 nucleotides are TGTGCCAGCAGCCAAGATACTATCCAAGAGACCCAGTACTTC.

This clonotype showed up many times. J is TRBJ2-3 and V is TRBV11-2; TRBD1 matches at 11 bases. This CDR3 region has 13 residues. V was pared by 6 bases and J by 5 bases, with 1 base of the junction left unmatched. Germline CDR1 SGHAT, CDR2 FQNNGV. The CDR3 nucleotides read TGTGCCAGCAGGGGACAGGGGGTAGATACGCAGTATTTT. Translating it yields CASRGQGVDTQYF.

Remarks on this clonotype: Being one base from a much bigger clone, this may be a read error. V gene TRBV24-1 combines with J gene TRBJ2-1; 11 bases line up with TRBD2. V gave up 9 bases and J gave up 11 bases; unmatched junction bases: 14. CDR1 and CDR2 from the germline V gene are KGHDR and SFDVKD. The CDR3 runs 15 residues. The CDR3 here is CATVGTSGRLNKQFF. The CDR3 DNA sequence: TGTGCCACCGTCGGTACTAGCGGGAGATTAAATAAGCAGTTCTTC.

This clonotype was found many times. The rearrangement links TRBV3-1 to TRBJ2-2; possible D gene TRBD2, 8 bases. Germline V gives CDR1 LGHDT, CDR2 YNNKEL (reference sequence). CDR3 length: 16 amino acids. The germline V and J ends were trimmed by 4 bases and 2 bases, with 14 bases remaining between them. CDR3 bases: TGTGCCAGCAGCCTTTCGGGAGGGGGCAACACCGGGGAGCTGTTTTTT. It yields the protein CASSLSGGGNTGELFF.

This clonotype was counted only a few times. One end of the junction fails to match germline, which may point to a read error. This chain uses TRBV4-1 with TRBJ1-1; D gene unclear. The CDR3 covers 14 residues. Germline V gene data show CDR1 as MGHRA and CDR2 as YSYEKL. CDR3: CASGQDSGYPGAFF. The CDR3 region has the DNA TGCGCCAGCGGCCAAGATTCAGGATATCCAGGAGCTTTCTTT.

This clonotype was counted at least ten times. The chain recombines TRBV20-1 with TRBJ2-7; D might be TRBD2 (5 bases). The V and J ends lost 3 bases and 5 bases respectively, with 11 bases between them. This CDR3 spans 12 amino acids. Germline CDR1 reads DFQATT; CDR2 reads SNEGSKA (reference sequence). CDR3 residues: CSASPRAHEQYF. The CDR3 region has the DNA TGCAGTGCTAGTCCGAGGGCCCACGAGCAGTACTTC.

As for this clonotype: A single base separates this from a much larger clone, so it may be a read error. The rearrangement uses TRBV2 and TRBJ1-1, with D perhaps matching TRBD1 (6 bases). The CDR3 has 14 residues. CDR1 and CDR2 (germline): SNHLY, FYNNEI. V was shortened by 2 bases and J by 0 bases, with 7 bases between the two germline ends. The CDR3 reads CASSEQGMNTEAFF. CDR3 DNA: TGTGCCAGCAGTGAACAGGGGATGAACACTGAAGCTTTCTTT. Together with reference TRBV2 and TRBJ1-1, the CDR3 gives the full variable domain: EPEVTQTPSHQVTQMGQEVILRCVPISNHLYFYWYRQILGQKVEFLVSFYNNEISEKSEIFDDQFSVERPDGSNFTLKIRSTKLEDSAMYFCASSEQGMNTEAFFGQGTRLTVV.

The sample holds many counts of this clonotype. This chain uses TRBV11-3 with TRBJ2-2, with 7 bases that match TRBD1. CDR1 is SGHNT and CDR2 is YENEEA in the germline V gene. With V trimmed by 4 bases and J by 1 base, 3 bases remained unmatched. This CDR3 spans 15 amino acids. Written as DNA, the CDR3 is TGTGCCAGCAGCTACCGGGACAGGAACACCGGGGAGCTGTTTTTT. It codes for CASSYRDRNTGELFF.

There are many counts of this clonotype. The chain employs TRBV7-8 and TRBJ1-5; 8 bases are a match to TRBD1. CDR3 length equals 13 residues. The ends lost 7 bases at V and 2 bases at J; junction bases unmatched: 1. The V gene's germline CDR1 is SGHVS and CDR2 FQNEAQ. The CDR3 loop is CASTTGGNQPQHF. The CDR3 region has the DNA TGTGCCAGCACGACAGGGGGCAATCAGCCCCAGCATTTT.

This clonotype was detected ten times or more. The rearrangement uses TRBV5-1 and TRBJ2-1; D is unresolved. CDR3 length: 14 residues. Germline loops: CDR1 SGHRS, CDR2 YFSETQ. V lost 2 bases and J lost 7, with 13 bases in between. CDR3 sequence reads: CASSFTTRFNEQFF. DNA of the CDR3: TGCGCCAGCAGCTTCACGACCCGCTTTAATGAGCAGTTCTTC.

The chain joins TRBV6-1 to TRBJ2-2, with TRBD2 identical over 9 bases. J lost 5 bases, V lost 0 bases, and 4 bases had no gene match. Germline CDR1 is MNHNS and CDR2 is SASEGT. The length of the CDR3 is 16 residues. CDR3: CASSEAPTSGTGELFF. The CDR3 coding sequence is TGTGCCAGCAGTGAAGCTCCGACTAGCGGAACCGGGGAGCTGTTTTTT.

The chain has TRBV9 and TRBJ2-1; tentative D call: TRBD2 (6 bases). This CDR3 spans 14 amino acids. The V and J ends lost 4 bases and 5 bases respectively, with 13 bases between them. Looked up from germline, CDR1 is SGDLS and CDR2 is YYNGEE. The CDR3 sequence is CASSPGGADNEQFF. CDR3 bases: TGTGCCAGCAGCCCCGGGGGAGCGGACAATGAGCAGTTCTTC.

The rearrangement uses TRBV5-6 and TRBJ2-7, with TRBD2 matching over 11 bases. The germline V gene encodes CDR1 SGHDT and CDR2 YYEEEE. J lost 7 bases, V lost 2 bases, and 8 bases had no gene match. The CDR3 runs 15 residues. The chain's CDR3 is CASSFALAGGREQYF. For the CDR3, the DNA is TGTGCCAGCAGCTTCGCGCTAGCGGGAGGCCGGGAGCAGTACTTC.

The J gene is TRBJ2-5, the V gene TRBV10-3; the D gene is possibly TRBD1 (6 bases). Germline V gene sequence: CDR1 ENHRY, CDR2 SYGVKD. The V gene lost 10 bases and the J gene lost 2 bases, with 11 bases spanning the gap. This CDR3 is 12 amino acids long. CDR3 coding DNA: TGTGCCAGCAGGGGAGAGCAAGAGACCCAGTACTTC. This gives the protein CASRGEQETQYF.

This clonotype was counted at least ten times. J is TRBJ2-3 and V is TRBV20-1, with 12 bases matching TRBD2. V lost 5 bases and J lost 3; bases outside the gene matches: 6. CDR3 length: 15 amino acids. Per the germline V gene, CDR1 is DFQATT and CDR2 is SNEGSKA (reference sequence). The CDR3: CSARRLAGVTDTQYF. CDR3 DNA: TGCAGTGCTCGGAGACTAGCGGGAGTGACAGATACGCAGTATTTT.

This clonotype was detected ten times or more. This chain links TRBV11-2 with TRBJ2-7; weak D call: TRBD2 (6 bases). V was clipped by 7 bases and J by 6 bases, with 22 bases between them. Germline values: CDR1 SGHAT, CDR2 FQNNGV. This CDR3 contains 15 residues. The CDR3: CASIGEEARGGEQYF. For the CDR3, the DNA is TGTGCCAGCATTGGGGAGGAGGCACGGGGAGGCGAGCAGTACTTC.

This chain connects TRBV5-1 to TRBJ1-5; unclear D gene. CDR1 SGHRS and CDR2 YFSETQ come from the germline V gene. CDR3 length equals 12 residues. The V end lost 7 bases, the J end lost 0 bases, and 5 bases lay between the germline ends. CDR3 DNA: TGCGCCAGCCGTAATAGCAATCAGCCCCAGCATTTT. Protein: CASRNSNQPQHF.

This clonotype was counted only a few times. The chain is built from TRBV20-1 and TRBJ1-2; 9 nucleotides match TRBD1. This CDR3 has 15 residues. V gave up 0 bases and J gave up 7 bases; unmatched junction bases: 9. CDR1 and CDR2 (germline): DFQATT, SNEGSKA (reference sequence). CDR3 nucleotides: TGCAGTGCTAGAGATAGGAGACAGGGGGATTCTGGCTACACCTTC. Translation gives CSARDRRQGDSGYTF.

This clonotype was recorded a few times. The chain uses TRBV5-1 and TRBJ2-5; 7 nucleotides match TRBD2. V shed 3 bases and J 4 bases; nucleotides not matched to a gene: 6. Per the germline V gene, CDR1 is SGHRS and CDR2 is YFSETQ. There are 14 residues in the CDR3. CDR3 loop: CASSSLLARETQYF. The CDR3 nucleotides read TGCGCCAGCAGCTCCCTACTAGCGCGAGAGACCCAGTACTTC.